Listed below are T cell receptor beta chains from one sample, sequenced in a study of blood T cell repertoires in COVID-19. Produced via immunoSEQ multiplex PCR; TCRdb's table is partial and in-frame only. Of some 140,000 clones listed, around 80% were seen once; the top ten hold under 15%. Material for sequencing was peripheral blood. The receptors shown here come from a man older than 75 with acute or convalescent COVID-19. The CDR3 runs from the conserved cysteine through the conserved F or W. The order of the fields is J gene, clone size, V gene, D gene, CDR3 DNA, CDR3 protein. A D gene is named only where the DNA matches it firmly. Only some rows state a clone size, as once, few, many or a class for expanded clones.

TRBJ1-4 - TRBV18 TRBD1 TGTGCCAGCTCACCAGCCCGACAGGGAGGTGGTGAAAAACTGTTTTTT CASSPARQGGGEKLFF
TRBJ1-5 - TRBV6-2/TRBV6-3 - TGTGCCAGCAGTGCGGCGGCCGAGTCCCAGCATTTT CASSAAAESQHF
TRBJ1-6 few TRBV7-2 - TGTGCCAGCAGCCCATCGACAGTGTATAATTCACCCCTCCACTTT CASSPSTVYNSPLHF
TRBJ2-7 - TRBV28 - TGTGCCAGCCTCGGGAAGAGGGCAACCTACGAGCAGTACTTC CASLGKRATYEQYF
TRBJ1-6 - TRBV4-3 TRBD1 TGCGCCAGCAGCCGTTCCCTGAGGGACAGTTCATCACCCCTCCACTTT CASSRSLRDSSSPLHF
TRBJ1-1 many TRBV6-5 - TGTGCCAGCAGTTACCGGCAGGACACCACTGAAGCTTTCTTT CASSYRQDTTEAFF
TRBJ1-2 - TRBV6-6 - TGTGCCAGCAGTTACTCTTCAGGGGCAGGCTATGGCTACACCTTC CASSYSSGAGYGYTF
TRBJ1-2 - TRBV19 - TGTGCCAGTAGTTCCTCTACCGGGACTCGCCACGGTGGCTACACCTTC CASSSSTGTRHGGYTF
TRBJ1-1 - TRBV10-3 - TGTGCCATCAGTGAGTGGGGGGTCGGGAACACTGAAGCTTTCTTT CAISEWGVGNTEAFF
TRBJ2-5 - TRBV5-1 - TGCGCCAGCAGCTTGGCCACCTCGGCGGTACAAGAGACCCAGTACTTC CASSLATSAVQETQYF
TRBJ1-6 few TRBV19 - TGTGCCAGTAGTTTTATGGGGGCCACCTATAATTCACCCCTCCACTTT CASSFMGATYNSPLHF
TRBJ2-2 - TRBV24-1 TRBD2 TGTGCCACCAGTGAACCTGGGACTAGCGGGGACGGGGAGCTGTTTTTT CATSEPGTSGDGELFF
TRBJ2-3 - TRBV28 TRBD2 TGTGCCAGCGAGCTGGCCCTCGGAGCGGGGGGCACAGATACGCAGTATTTT CASELALGAGGTDTQYF
TRBJ1-2 once TRBV28 TRBD1 TGTGCCAGCAGTCCCCGGACAGGGAATCGTGGCTACACCTTC CASSPRTGNRGYTF
TRBJ1-1 - TRBV27 - TGTGCCAGCAGCCGCCCGGGGGGCTGGTCCACTGAAGCTTTCTTT CASSRPGGWSTEAFF
TRBJ2-5 - TRBV6-5 TRBD1 TGTGCCAGCAGTCTCGGACAGGGCCGGGAGACCCAGTACTTC CASSLGQGRETQYF
TRBJ2-1 once TRBV5-1 TRBD2 TGCGCCAGCAGTTGGGGGGGAATGACCTCCTACAATGAGCAGTTCTTC CASSWGGMTSYNEQFF
TRBJ1-1 - TRBV6-5 - TGTGCCAGCAGCGTAGGGGGGGACACTGAAGCTTTCTTT CASSVGGDTEAFF
TRBJ2-7 - TRBV7-8 TRBD1 TGTGCCAGCAGCTCAGGAGGACAGGCCTACGAGCAGTACTTC CASSSGGQAYEQYF
TRBJ2-5 - TRBV18 - TGTGCCAGCTCACCGCCATCGGGCAGGGCTCGAGAGACCCAGTACTTC CASSPPSGRARETQYF
TRBJ2-2 - TRBV19 - TGTGCCAGTAGTGCCCCCTGGGCAGGGGTATTAGTGTGGACCGGGGAGCTGTTTTTT CASSAPWAGVLVWTGELFF
TRBJ2-2 - TRBV5-1 TRBD2 TGCGCCAGCAGCTTAACCGGGACTAGCGGGCGGGGAAACACCGGGGAGCTGTTTTTT CASSLTGTSGRGNTGELFF
TRBJ2-7 - TRBV4-2 - TGTGCCAGCAGCCAATCTTCAGGGGCCTACGAGCAGTACTTC CASSQSSGAYEQYF
TRBJ2-7 - TRBV5-4 - TGTGCCAGCAGCTTGGGACAGGAGTACGAGCAGTACTTC CASSLGQEYEQYF
TRBJ2-1 - TRBV14 TRBD2 TGTGCCAGCAGCCAAGATTGGGCTGTTTCGGGGGGTGAGCAGTTCTTC CASSQDWAVSGGEQFF
TRBJ2-7 - TRBV5-1 TRBD1 TGCGCCAGCAGCTTGGGGGGGACAGCCTCCTACGAGCAGTACTTC CASSLGGTASYEQYF
TRBJ2-7 once TRBV5-1 - TGCGCCACCACGCGTGAGGCGGGTATGAGGGAGCAGTACTTC CATTREAGMREQYF
TRBJ1-4 - TRBV7-2 TRBD1 TGTGCCAGCAGCACACAGCAGGGGGCCCATGAAAAACTGTTTTTT CASSTQQGAHEKLFF
TRBJ1-1 - TRBV28 - TGTGCCAGCTCGGACACCATGAACACTGAAGCTTTCTTT CASSDTMNTEAFF
TRBJ1-5 once TRBV3-1/TRBV3-2 TRBD1 TGTGCCAGCAGCCTAGCGGGACAGCCCAATCAGCCCCAGCATTTT CASSLAGQPNQPQHF
TRBJ2-2 - TRBV18 TRBD1 TGTGCCAGCTCGAACAGGGGGGACCCGAACACCGGGGAGCTGTTTTTT CASSNRGDPNTGELFF
TRBJ1-2 once TRBV19 - TGTGCCAGTAGTTGGAGAGAGGCAGGCTACACCTTC CASSWREAGYTF
TRBJ2-2 - TRBV11-1 - TGTGCCAGCAGCTTATGGCAGGAGAACACCGGGGAGCTGTTTTTT CASSLWQENTGELFF
TRBJ2-3 - TRBV28 - TGTGCCAGCAGTTTCGGCGGGGGCTACACAGATACGCAGTATTTT CASSFGGGYTDTQYF
TRBJ1-3 - TRBV6-2/TRBV6-3 - TGTGCCAGCAGTTACTCGCCCGACAGGATCTCTGGAAACACCATATATTTT CASSYSPDRISGNTIYF
TRBJ1-2 - TRBV6-6 - TGTGCCAGCTACAACCAAAGGGGTGGAACGGCTATGGGCTACACCTTC CASYNQRGGTAMGYTF
TRBJ2-5 few TRBV10-1 - TGCGCCAGCATAGCAGAGACCCAGTACTTC CASIAETQYF
TRBJ2-5 few TRBV27 TRBD1 TGTGCCTGCAGTGGAACCGGGACAGGGGAAGAGACCCAGTACTTC CACSGTGTGEETQYF
TRBJ2-5 - TRBV19 TRBD2 TGTGCCAGTAGTCGACGGGGAGGGGCAGAGACCCAGTACTTC CASSRRGGAETQYF
TRBJ2-7 - TRBV5-1 - TGCGCCAGCAGCTTGTTTAGAGGGACACAGGGTGGCGACGAGCAGTACTTC CASSLFRGTQGGDEQYF
TRBJ1-6 once TRBV6-5 TRBD1 TGTGCCAGCAGTACCCGGGACAGATCACCCCTCCACTTT CASSTRDRSPLHF
TRBJ1-4 - TRBV28 - TGTGCCAGCACCGCCCGGGTAGCTAATGAAAAACTGTTTTTT CASTARVANEKLFF
TRBJ2-7 few TRBV5-1 TRBD2 TGCGCCAGCAGCTTAGAACTAGCGGGGGGCCGGGAGCAGTACTTC CASSLELAGGREQYF
TRBJ2-7 - TRBV5-1 TRBD2 TGCGCCAGCAGTCTTAGCGGGGGGTCTACCTACGAGCAGTACTTC CASSLSGGSTYEQYF
TRBJ1-1 - TRBV20-1 - TGCAGTGCTAGTTACGGTTTGAACACTGAAGCTTTCTTT CSASYGLNTEAFF
TRBJ1-5 - TRBV2 - TGTGCCAGCAGCACGACAGTCAGCAATCAGCCCCAGCATTTT CASSTTVSNQPQHF
TRBJ1-4 once TRBV7-2 - TGTGCCAGCAGACAGACTGGGGGGGGTAATGAAAAACTGTTTTTT CASRQTGGGNEKLFF
TRBJ2-1 - TRBV6-5 TRBD1 TGTGCCAGCAGTTATGGGACAGCGAACAATGAGCAGTTCTTC CASSYGTANNEQFF
TRBJ1-4 - TRBV7-6 - TGTGCCAGCAGCTTAAACCCTCCCCCGCAGGGGAAGGGTGAAAAACTGTTTTTT CASSLNPPPQGKGEKLFF
TRBJ2-7 few TRBV7-3 TRBD2 TGTGCCAGCAGCTCCCAGGGAGGGGTTCCTGGCGAGCAGTACTTC CASSSQGGVPGEQYF
TRBJ2-4 - TRBV4-3 - TGCGCCAGCAGCCAAGCCCGTACAGGATCCAAAAACATTCAGTACTTC CASSQARTGSKNIQYF
TRBJ1-1 - TRBV11-2 - TGTGCCAGCAGCCCGGGTGGGACTGAAGCTTTCTTT CASSPGGTEAFF
TRBJ1-6 - TRBV5-1 TRBD1 TGCGCCAGTCGACAGGGCGAGTACTATAATTCACCCCTCCACTTT CASRQGEYYNSPLHF
TRBJ1-4 - TRBV5-5 - TGTGCCAGCAGCTTGAATCCCTCAGGAAAACTGTTTTTT CASSLNPSGKLFF
TRBJ2-2 - TRBV10-2 - TGCGCCAGCAGTATAATACTGGGGACAGAGCTGTTTTTT CASSIILGTELFF
TRBJ2-7 - TRBV11-3 TRBD2 TGTGCCATAGAGACCCAAAGCGGGGACTACGAGCAGTACTTC CAIETQSGDYEQYF
TRBJ1-5 - TRBV4-1 - TGCGCCAGCAGCCCCCCGGGGAGGAATCAGCCCCAGCATTTT CASSPPGRNQPQHF
TRBJ1-5 - TRBV20-1 - TGCAGTGCTACTGAAGGGGGTAATAGCAATCAGCCCCAGCATTTT CSATEGGNSNQPQHF
TRBJ2-3 - TRBV5-1 TRBD1 TGCGCCAGCAGCTCGCTGGACAGGGTAGTAGGCACAGATACGCAGTATTTT CASSSLDRVVGTDTQYF